Below are 4 T cell receptor beta chains sequenced from a single sample in a study of regulatory T cells in long-lasting Graves disease. Noted time point: persistent/refractory GD, antithyroid drugs over 5 years with positive TRAb. Construction of the TCR library relied on RNA isolated from PBMCs. HTBI primers from iRepertoire and Arm-PCR of CDR3 regions yielded the TCR beta libraries. One entry per CDR3 protein results from TCRdb running MiXCR on the multiplex PCR reads. The sample lists approximately 470,000 distinct CDR3 sequences, around 21% occurring once. The sample was peripheral blood mononuclear cells (PBMCs), taken when the disease was refractory, from a patient treated with antithyroid drugs. The receptor source for this set is a female donor with Graves disease.

This clonotype has ten or more counts. This chain joins TRBV3-1 and TRBJ2-7; no firm D call. Germline values: CDR1 LGHDT, CDR2 YNNKEL (reference sequence). V shed 0 bases and J shed 10 bases, with 10 bases lying between them. There are 12 residues in the CDR3. Here the CDR3 DNA reads TGTGCCAGCAGCCAAGATCCCTCCCAACAGTACTTC. It codes for CASSQDPSQQYF.

In its sample, this clonotype was seen many times. The V and J genes are TRBV27 and TRBJ2-2; D remains unclear. The germline V gene has CDR1 MNHEY and CDR2 SMNVEV (reference sequence). The CDR3 covers 13 residues. The germline V and J ends were trimmed by 4 bases and 6 bases, with 9 bases remaining between them. The CDR3 DNA follows: TGTGCCAGCAGTTCCTATTTTGCCGGGGAGCTGTTTTTT. Amino acid sequence: CASSSYFAGELFF.

The table lists this clonotype with many counts. The chain recombines TRBV12-3 or TRBV12-4 with TRBJ1-5; TRBD1 might be the D (6 bases). CDR3 length: 15 amino acids. Trimming removed 3 bases at V and 5 bases at J, with 14 bases between. In DNA, the CDR3 is TGTGCCAGCAGTTTGCGGGGGGCAAGAGATCAGCCCCAGCATTTT. Protein product: CASSLRGARDQPQHF.

The chain carries TRBV18 and TRBJ2-7; TRBD1 matches at 7 bases. The CDR3 has 15 residues. V gave up 6 bases and J gave up 6 bases; unmatched junction bases: 14. CDR1 KGHSH and CDR2 LQKENI come from the germline V gene. CDR3 sequence reads: CASSRAPGQFGEQYF. The CDR3 nucleotides read TGTGCCAGCTCCCGGGCCCCGGGACAGTTCGGCGAGCAGTACTTC. The complete variable domain, with remaining parts taken from reference TRBV18 and TRBJ2-7, reads NAGVMQNPRHLVRRRGQEARLRCSPMKGHSHVYWYRQLPEEGLKFMVYLQKENIIDESGMPKERFSAEFPKEGPSILRIQQVVRGDSAAYFCASSRAPGQFGEQYFGPGTRLTVT.